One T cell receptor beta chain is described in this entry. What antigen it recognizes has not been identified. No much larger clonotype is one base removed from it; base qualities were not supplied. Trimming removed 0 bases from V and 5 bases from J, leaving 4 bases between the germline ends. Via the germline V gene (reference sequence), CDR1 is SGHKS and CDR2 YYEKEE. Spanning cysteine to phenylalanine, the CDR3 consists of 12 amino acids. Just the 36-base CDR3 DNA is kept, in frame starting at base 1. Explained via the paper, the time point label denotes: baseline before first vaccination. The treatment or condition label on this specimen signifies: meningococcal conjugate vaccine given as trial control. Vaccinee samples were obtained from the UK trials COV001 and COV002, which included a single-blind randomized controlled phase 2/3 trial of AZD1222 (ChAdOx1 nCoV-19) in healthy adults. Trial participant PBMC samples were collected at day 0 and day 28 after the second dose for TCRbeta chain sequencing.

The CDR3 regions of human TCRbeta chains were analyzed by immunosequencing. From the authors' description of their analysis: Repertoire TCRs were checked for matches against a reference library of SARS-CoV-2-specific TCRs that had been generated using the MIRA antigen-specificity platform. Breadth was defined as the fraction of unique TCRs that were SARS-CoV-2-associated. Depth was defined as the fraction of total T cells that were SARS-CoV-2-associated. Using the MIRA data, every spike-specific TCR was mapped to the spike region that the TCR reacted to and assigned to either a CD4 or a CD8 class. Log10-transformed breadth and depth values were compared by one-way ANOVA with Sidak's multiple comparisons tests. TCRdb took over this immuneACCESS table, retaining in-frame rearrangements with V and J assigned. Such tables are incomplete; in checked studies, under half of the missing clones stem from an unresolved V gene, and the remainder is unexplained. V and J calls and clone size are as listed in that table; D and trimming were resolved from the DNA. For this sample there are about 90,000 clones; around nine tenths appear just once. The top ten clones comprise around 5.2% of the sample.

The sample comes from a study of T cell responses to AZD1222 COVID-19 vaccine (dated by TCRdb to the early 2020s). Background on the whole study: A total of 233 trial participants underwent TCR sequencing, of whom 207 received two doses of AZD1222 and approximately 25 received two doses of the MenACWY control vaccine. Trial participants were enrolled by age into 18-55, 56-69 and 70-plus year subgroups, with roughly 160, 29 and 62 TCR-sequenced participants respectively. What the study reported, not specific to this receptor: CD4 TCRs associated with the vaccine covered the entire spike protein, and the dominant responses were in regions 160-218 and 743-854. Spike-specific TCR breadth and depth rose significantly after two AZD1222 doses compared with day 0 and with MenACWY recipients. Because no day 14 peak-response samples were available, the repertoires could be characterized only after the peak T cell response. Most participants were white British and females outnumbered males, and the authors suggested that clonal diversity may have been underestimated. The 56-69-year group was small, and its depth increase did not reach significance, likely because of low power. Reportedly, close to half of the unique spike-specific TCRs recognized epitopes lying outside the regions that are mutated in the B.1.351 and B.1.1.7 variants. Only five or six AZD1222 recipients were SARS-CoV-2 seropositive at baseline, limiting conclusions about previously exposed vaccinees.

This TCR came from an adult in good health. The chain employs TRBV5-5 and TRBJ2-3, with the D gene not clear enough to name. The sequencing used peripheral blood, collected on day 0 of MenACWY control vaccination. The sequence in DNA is TGTGCCAGCAGCTTGGCGGTAGATACGCAGTATTTT. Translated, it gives CASSLAVDTQYF.